The 14 T cell receptor beta chains presented below share a single source sample, sequenced in a study of shared clonotypes between healthy human individuals. The protocol was immunoSEQ multiplex PCR, while the TCRdb copy is restricted to in-frame clones and leaves out a portion. The sample holds about 2.3 million clones, roughly 93% seen once. Sequencing was performed on naive CD4+ T cells from PBMCs. Indicated subset: CD45RA+ positively selected. The source of these receptors is a man between 18 and 29 years old in good health. Some clones in this sample may be carry-over from other donors' samples.

Only one count was recorded for this clone. This chain connects TRBV5-1 to TRBJ2-3; 12 bases line up with TRBD2. Germline V gene lookup returns CDR1 SGHRS and CDR2 YFSETQ. The CDR3 length is 16 residues. J was trimmed by 4 bases and V by 4 bases; bases with no gene match: 7. This CDR3 is CASSKRTSGNPDTQYF. DNA for the CDR3: TGCGCCAGCAGCAAAAGGACTAGCGGGAACCCAGATACGCAGTATTTT.

This chain uses TRBV28 with TRBJ2-3; 10 bases are shared with TRBD1. The CDR3 is 15 residues long. Germline lookup yields CDR1 MDHEN and CDR2 SYDVKM. V was pared by 6 bases and J by 4 bases, with 7 bases of the junction left unmatched. The CDR3 nucleotides read TGTGCCAGCAGGAAGACAGGGGGCCGGGCAGATACGCAGTATTTT. Its translation is CASRKTGGRADTQYF.

The chain links TRBV15 to TRBJ2-4; 10 bases match TRBD1. Germline assignment: CDR1 LNHNV and CDR2 YYDKDF (reference sequence). CDR3 length: 20 amino acids. V dropped 8 bases and J dropped 0; count of bases not matched to a gene: 19. The chain's CDR3 is CATSWDPGTGATLAKNIQYF. The CDR3 DNA follows: TGTGCCACCTCTTGGGACCCCGGGACAGGGGCGACACTAGCCAAAAACATTCAGTACTTC.

This chain connects TRBV6-5 to TRBJ2-2; no clear D. With 7 bases removed from V and 3 bases from J, the gap between germline ends came to 15 bases. The CDR3 is 15 residues long. The germline CDR1 and CDR2 sequences are MNHEY and SVGAGI. CDR3 in DNA: TGTGCCAGCACCCTAAGTACTTTCTACACCGGGGAGCTGTTTTTT. Amino acids: CASTLSTFYTGELFF.

V gene TRBV18 combines with J gene TRBJ1-2; no definite D call. V was pared by 3 bases and J by 6 bases, with 14 bases between. Germline lookup yields CDR1 KGHSH and CDR2 LQKENI. The CDR3 spans 14 residues. CDR3 DNA sequence: TGTGCCAGCTCACCCACCCTGGACGGAAATGGCTACACCTTC. As protein: CASSPTLDGNGYTF.

This sequence joins TRBV18 and TRBJ2-7; perhaps TRBD1 as D (5 bases). CDR1 is KGHSH, CDR2 LQKENI, per germline. The CDR3 has 14 amino acids. The V end was cut by 3 bases, the J end by 5 bases, with 14 bases between. CDR3 loop: CASSPLPEGDEQYF. CDR3 nucleotide sequence: TGTGCCAGCTCACCGCTCCCGGAAGGGGACGAGCAGTACTTC.

This chain connects TRBV28 to TRBJ1-5; perhaps TRBD1 as D (6 bases). V lost 5 bases to trimming and J lost 2 bases, with 10 bases between them. The CDR3 covers 14 residues. CDR1 MDHEN and CDR2 SYDVKM come from the germline V gene. CDR3 residues: CASSGGDGNQPQHF. DNA for the CDR3: TGTGCCAGCAGTGGGGGCGATGGCAATCAGCCCCAGCATTTT.

V and J are TRBV28 and TRBJ1-5, with 8 bases aligning to TRBD1. This CDR3 spans 15 amino acids. Germline loops: CDR1 MDHEN, CDR2 SYDVKM. The trim removed 5 bases at V and 5 bases at J, leaving 8 bases unmatched. The CDR3 nucleotides are TGTGCCAGCAGTCCGGCAGGGGGCGCGGATCAGCCCCAGCATTTT. Translation: CASSPAGGADQPQHF. Full variable domain (remainder filled in from reference TRBV28 and TRBJ1-5): DVKVTQSSRYLVKRTGEKVFLECVQDMDHENMFWYRQDPGLGLRLIYFSYDVKMKEKGDIPEGYSVSREKKERFSLILESASTNQTSMYLCASSPAGGADQPQHFGDGTRLSIL.

This clone was counted a single time. The V call is TRBV7-2, the J call TRBJ2-1, with D possibly being TRBD2 (6 bases). The length of the CDR3 is 15 residues. The germline V and J ends were trimmed by 2 bases and 5 bases, with 13 bases remaining between them. CDR1 and CDR2 (germline): SGHTA, FQGNSA. In DNA, the CDR3 is TGTGCCAGCAGCTTAACTTGGGGAGGCCACAATGAGCAGTTCTTC. It specifies CASSLTWGGHNEQFF.

This rearrangement joins TRBV19 to TRBJ2-1; a weak D match, TRBD1 (6 bases). Trimming cost V 6 bases and J 15 bases, with 15 bases left between them. The CDR3 totals 11 residues. Per germline, CDR1 LNHDA and CDR2 SQIVND (reference sequence). The CDR3 is CASRQGVFSFF. The CDR3 DNA reads TGTGCCAGTAGACAGGGAGTTTTCTCGTTCTTC. Using reference TRBV19 and TRBJ2-1 for the parts outside the CDR3, the full variable domain is DGGITQSPKYLFRKEGQNVTLSCEQNLNHDAMYWYRQDPGQGLRLIYYSQIVNDFQKGDIAEGYSVSREKKESFPLTVTSAQKNPTAFYLCASRQGVFSFFGPGTRLTVL.

V is TRBV25-1 and J is TRBJ2-7; D gene ambiguous. The germline CDR1 and CDR2 sequences are MGHDK and SYGVNS. CDR3 length equals 13 residues. Trimming shortened V by 3 bases and J by 6 bases, and 12 bases separated the two germline ends. DNA for the CDR3: TGTGCCAGCAGTGAGCCCCCCAGAGTCGAGCAGTACTTC. Translated, it gives CASSEPPRVEQYF.

This clone occurred once. CDR3 amino acids: CASSLRLVAYNEQFF. The CDR3 DNA reads TGTGCCAGCAGTTTGCGACTAGTCGCCTACAATGAGCAGTTCTTC. The chain is built from TRBV27 and TRBJ2-1; D might be TRBD2 (6 bases). Trimming took off 3 bases at V and 2 bases at J, with 11 bases between the two ends. This CDR3 spans 15 amino acids. Germline V gene sequence: CDR1 MNHEY, CDR2 SMNVEV (reference sequence).

A word on this clone: The same CDR3 can be traced to other DNA sequences in this sample. V and J are TRBV7-2 and TRBJ2-5; D is unclear. Germline CDR1 and CDR2: SGHTA and FQGNSA. Trimming shortened V by 5 bases and J by 5 bases, and 6 bases separated the two germline ends. The CDR3 has 11 amino acids. The CDR3 sequence is CASSLIETQYF. The CDR3 bases are TGTGCCAGCAGCCTGATCGAGACCCAGTACTTC.

The rearrangement uses TRBV28 and TRBJ1-1, with 8 bases identical to TRBD1. The CDR3 spans 17 residues. With 2 bases clipped from V and 0 bases from J, the junction kept 8 bases outside the gene matches. Germline CDR1 is MDHEN and CDR2 is SYDVKM. The CDR3 nucleotides read TGTGCCAGCAGTTTAAGGGACAGGAGAGACATGAACACTGAAGCTTTCTTT. It is translated as CASSLRDRRDMNTEAFF.